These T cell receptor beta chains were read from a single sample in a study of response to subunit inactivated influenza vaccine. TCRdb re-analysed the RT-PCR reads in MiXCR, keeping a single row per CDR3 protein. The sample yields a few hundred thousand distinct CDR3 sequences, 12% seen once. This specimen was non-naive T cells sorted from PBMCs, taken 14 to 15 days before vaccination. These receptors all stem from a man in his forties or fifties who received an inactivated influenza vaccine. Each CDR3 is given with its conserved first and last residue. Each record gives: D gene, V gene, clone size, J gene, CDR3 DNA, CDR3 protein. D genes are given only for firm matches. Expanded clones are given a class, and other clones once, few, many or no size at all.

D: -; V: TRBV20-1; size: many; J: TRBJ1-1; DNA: TGCAGTGCTAGAGCTGGACACATGAACACTGAAGCTTTCTTT; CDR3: CSARAGHMNTEAFF
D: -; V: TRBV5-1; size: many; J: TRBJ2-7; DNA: TGCGCCAGCAGCTTGGCCTACGGGTACGAGCAGTACTTC; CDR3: CASSLAYGYEQYF
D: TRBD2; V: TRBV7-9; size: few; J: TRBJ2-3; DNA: TGTGCCAGCAGCTATTCCGGGGGGGCCGATACGCAGTATTTT; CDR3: CASSYSGGADTQYF
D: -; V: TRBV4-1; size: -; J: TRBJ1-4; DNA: TGCGCCAGCAGCCAAGATCATTTCCTTCGTCAGGGCGCAACTAATGAAAAACTGTTTTTT; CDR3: CASSQDHFLRQGATNEKLFF
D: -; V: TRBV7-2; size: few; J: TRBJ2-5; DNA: TGTGCCAGCAGCTTAGGGTATCCAGGGGAGACCCAGTACTTC; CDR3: CASSLGYPGETQYF
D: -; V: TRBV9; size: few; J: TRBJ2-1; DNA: TGTGCCAGCAGCGTATCCGGGACCTACAATGAGCAGTTCTTC; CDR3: CASSVSGTYNEQFF
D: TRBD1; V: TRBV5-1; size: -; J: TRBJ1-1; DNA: TGCGCCAGCAGCCGAGCGACAGGGGGGAACACTGAAGCTTTCTTT; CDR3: CASSRATGGNTEAFF
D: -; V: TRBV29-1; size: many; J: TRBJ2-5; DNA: TGCAGCGTCGGGGTGATGGAGACCCAGTACTTC; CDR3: CSVGVMETQYF
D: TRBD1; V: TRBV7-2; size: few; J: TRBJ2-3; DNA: TGTGCCAGCAGCATCAACAGGGGGAGCACAGATACGCAGTATTTT; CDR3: CASSINRGSTDTQYF
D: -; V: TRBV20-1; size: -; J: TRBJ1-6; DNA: TGCAGTGCTAGAGAGGGTCATCGGGATTCACCCCTCCACTTT; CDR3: CSAREGHRDSPLHF
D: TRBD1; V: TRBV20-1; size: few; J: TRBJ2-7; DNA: TGCAGTGCTACCGGGACAGGGGGCGGAGGTCGCTACGAGCAGTACTTC; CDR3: CSATGTGGGGRYEQYF
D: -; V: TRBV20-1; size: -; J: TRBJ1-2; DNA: TGCAGTGCTAGCGGACAGCTTAACTATGGCTACACCTTC; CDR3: CSASGQLNYGYTF
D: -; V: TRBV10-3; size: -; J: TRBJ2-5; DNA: TGTGCCATCACTGATATGGGTGGTCGAGAGACCCAGTACTTC; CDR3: CAITDMGGRETQYF
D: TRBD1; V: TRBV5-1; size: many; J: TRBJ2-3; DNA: TGCGCCAGCAGCTTGTGGGGGCACTCTGGACAGGGGGGCCCAGATACGCAGTATTTT; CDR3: CASSLWGHSGQGGPDTQYF
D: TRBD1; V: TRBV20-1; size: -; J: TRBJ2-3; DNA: TGCAGTGCTTTCCTCGCCGGACAGGGGATCGGAACAGATACGCAGTATTTT; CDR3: CSAFLAGQGIGTDTQYF
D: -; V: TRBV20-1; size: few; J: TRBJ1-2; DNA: TGCAGTGCTAGGGAACAGACTAACTATGGCTACACCTTC; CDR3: CSAREQTNYGYTF
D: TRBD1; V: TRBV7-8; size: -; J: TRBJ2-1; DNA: TGTGCCAGCAGCTACCGGGACAGGGGGAATGAGCAGTTCTTC; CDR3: CASSYRDRGNEQFF
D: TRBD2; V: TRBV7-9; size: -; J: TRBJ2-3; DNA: TGTGCCAGCAGCTTCGGGACTAGCGACACAGATACGCAGTATTTT; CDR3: CASSFGTSDTDTQYF
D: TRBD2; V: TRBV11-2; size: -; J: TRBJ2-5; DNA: TGTGCCAGCAGCTTAGCGGCTAGCGGACAAGAGACCCAGTACTTC; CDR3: CASSLAASGQETQYF
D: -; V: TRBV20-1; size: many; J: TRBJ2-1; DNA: TGCAGTGCTCCCCTGGGACACGCAAGCTCCTACAATGAGCAGTTCTTC; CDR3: CSAPLGHASSYNEQFF
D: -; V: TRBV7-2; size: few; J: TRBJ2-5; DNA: TGTGCCAGCAGCTTTGGGCTAGCAGAGACCCAGTACTTC; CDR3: CASSFGLAETQYF
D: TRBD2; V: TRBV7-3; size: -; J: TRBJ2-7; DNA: TGTGCCAGCAGCTCCCGGGGGGGGGTCTACGAGCAGTACTTC; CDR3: CASSSRGGVYEQYF
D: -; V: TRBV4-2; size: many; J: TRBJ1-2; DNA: TGTGCCAGCAGCCAAGTTCACCCGACAACCGGTGGCTACACCTTC; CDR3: CASSQVHPTTGGYTF
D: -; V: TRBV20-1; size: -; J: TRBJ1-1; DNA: TGCAGTGCTAGACCTCTGTCCCTCGAGGCTGAAGCTTTCTTT; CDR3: CSARPLSLEAEAFF
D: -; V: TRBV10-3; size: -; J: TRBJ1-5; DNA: TGTGCCATCAGTGGGGGTAAGGGTGAGCCCCAGCATTTT; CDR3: CAISGGKGEPQHF
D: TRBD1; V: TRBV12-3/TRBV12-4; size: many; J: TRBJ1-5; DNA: TGTGCCAGCAGCTCTGGGACAGGGGTTCAGCCCCAGCATTTT; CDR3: CASSSGTGVQPQHF
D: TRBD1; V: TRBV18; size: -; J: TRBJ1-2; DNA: TGTGCCAGCTTCGGACAGGGCAAATATGGCTACACCTTC; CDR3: CASFGQGKYGYTF
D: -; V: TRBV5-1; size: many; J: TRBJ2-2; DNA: TGCGCCAGCAGCTTGCGTCGTGAGGGGCGTGGCACCGGGGAGCTGTTTTTT; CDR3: CASSLRREGRGTGELFF
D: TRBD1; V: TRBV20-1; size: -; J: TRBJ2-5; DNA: TGCAGTGCAAAAAAACCGGGACAGGGGTCGGAGACCCAGTACTTC; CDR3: CSAKKPGQGSETQYF
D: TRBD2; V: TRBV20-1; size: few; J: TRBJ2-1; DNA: TGCAGTGCTAAGAAACGGACTAGCTCCTACAATGAGCAGTTCTTC; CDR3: CSAKKRTSSYNEQFF
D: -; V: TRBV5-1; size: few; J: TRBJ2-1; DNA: TGCGCCAGCAGCGCGAACGATCAGGGGGAGCAGTTCTTC; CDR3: CASSANDQGEQFF
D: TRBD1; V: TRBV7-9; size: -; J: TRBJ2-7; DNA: TGTGCCAGCAGCGGGACAGGGGGCGAGCAGTACTTC; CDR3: CASSGTGGEQYF
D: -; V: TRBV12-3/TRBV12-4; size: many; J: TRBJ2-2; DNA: TGTGCCAGCAGGTCATACAGGGACTCCGGGGAGCTGTTTTTT; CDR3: CASRSYRDSGELFF
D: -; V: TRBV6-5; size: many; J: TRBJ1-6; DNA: TGTGCCAGCAGTTACCGACAGGCAAATTCACCCCTCCACTTT; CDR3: CASSYRQANSPLHF
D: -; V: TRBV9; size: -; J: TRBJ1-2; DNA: TGTGCCAGCAGCGTTAATGAAGGATATGGCTACACCTTC; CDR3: CASSVNEGYGYTF
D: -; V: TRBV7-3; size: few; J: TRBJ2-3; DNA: TGTGCCAGCAGCCCTAGCAGCCTCCCCGGTGATACGCAGTATTTT; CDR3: CASSPSSLPGDTQYF
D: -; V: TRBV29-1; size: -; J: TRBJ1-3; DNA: TGCAGCGTTGAAGATAGGTTCGCGGACTCTGGAAACACCATATATTTT; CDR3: CSVEDRFADSGNTIYF